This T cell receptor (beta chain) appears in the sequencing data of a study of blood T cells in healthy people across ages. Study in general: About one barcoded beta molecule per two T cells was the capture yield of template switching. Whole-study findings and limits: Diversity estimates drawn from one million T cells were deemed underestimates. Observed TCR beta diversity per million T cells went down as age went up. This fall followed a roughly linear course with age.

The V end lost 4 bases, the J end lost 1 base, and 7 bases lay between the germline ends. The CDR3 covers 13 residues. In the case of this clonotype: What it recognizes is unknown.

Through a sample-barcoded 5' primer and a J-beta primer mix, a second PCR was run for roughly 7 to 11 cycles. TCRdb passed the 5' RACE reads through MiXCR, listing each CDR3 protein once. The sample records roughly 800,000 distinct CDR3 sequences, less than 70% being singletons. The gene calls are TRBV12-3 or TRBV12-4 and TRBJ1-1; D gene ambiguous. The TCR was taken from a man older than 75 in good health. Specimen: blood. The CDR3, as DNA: TGTGCCAGCAGTTCTAAGAGGAACACTGAAGCTTTCTTT. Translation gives CASSSKRNTEAFF.